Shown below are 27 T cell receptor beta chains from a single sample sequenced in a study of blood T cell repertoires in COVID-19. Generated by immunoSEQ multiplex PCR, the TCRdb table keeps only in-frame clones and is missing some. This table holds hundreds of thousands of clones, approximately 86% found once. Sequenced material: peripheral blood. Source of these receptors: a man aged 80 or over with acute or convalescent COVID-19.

This CDR3 reads CASSLGVLPQETQYF. CDR3 sequence (DNA): TGTGCCAGCAGCTTAGGCGTCCTACCCCAAGAGACCCAGTACTTC. This rearrangement joins TRBV7-2 to TRBJ2-5; D remains unclear. CDR3 length: 15 residues. V was cut by 1 base and J by 1 base, with 10 bases left in between. In germline, CDR1 is SGHTA, CDR2 FQGNSA. The full variable domain, rest sourced from reference TRBV7-2 and TRBJ2-5, is GAGVSQSPSNKVTEKGKDVELRCDPISGHTALYWYRQSLGQGLEFLIYFQGNSAPDKSGLPSDRFSAERTGGSVSTLTIQRTQQEDSAVYLCASSLGVLPQETQYFGPGTRLLVL.

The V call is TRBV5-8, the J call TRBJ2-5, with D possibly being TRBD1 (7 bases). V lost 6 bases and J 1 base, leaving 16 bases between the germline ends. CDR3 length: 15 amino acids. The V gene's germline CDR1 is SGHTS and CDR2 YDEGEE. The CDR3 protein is CASTRGQGVQETQYF. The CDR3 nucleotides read TGTGCCAGCACCCGGGGGCAGGGGGTCCAAGAGACCCAGTACTTC.

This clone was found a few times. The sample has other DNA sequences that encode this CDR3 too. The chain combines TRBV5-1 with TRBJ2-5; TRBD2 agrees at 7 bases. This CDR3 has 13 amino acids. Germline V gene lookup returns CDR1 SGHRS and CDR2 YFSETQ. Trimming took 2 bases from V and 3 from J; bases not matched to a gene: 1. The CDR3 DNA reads TGCGCCAGCAGCTTTGCGGGAGAAGAGACCCAGTACTTC. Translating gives CASSFAGEETQYF.

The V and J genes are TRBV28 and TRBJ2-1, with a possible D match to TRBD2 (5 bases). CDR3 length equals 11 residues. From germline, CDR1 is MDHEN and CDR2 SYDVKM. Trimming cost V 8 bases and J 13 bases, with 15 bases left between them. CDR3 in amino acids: CASAFGETQFF. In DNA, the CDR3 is TGTGCCAGCGCCTTCGGGGAAACCCAGTTCTTC.

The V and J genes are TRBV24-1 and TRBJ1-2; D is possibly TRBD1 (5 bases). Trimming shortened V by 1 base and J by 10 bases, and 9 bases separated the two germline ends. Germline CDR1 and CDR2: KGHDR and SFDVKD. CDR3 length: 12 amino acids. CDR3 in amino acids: CATSDFLGVYTF. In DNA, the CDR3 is TGTGCCACCAGTGATTTCTTAGGGGTCTACACCTTC.

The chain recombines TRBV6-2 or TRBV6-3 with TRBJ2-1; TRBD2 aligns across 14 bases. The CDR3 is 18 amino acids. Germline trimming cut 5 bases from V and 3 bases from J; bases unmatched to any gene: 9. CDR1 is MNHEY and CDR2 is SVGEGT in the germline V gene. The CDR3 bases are TGTGCCAGCAGTCTGGGACTAGCGGGGGCGAAGGACTACAATGAGCAGTTCTTC. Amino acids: CASSLGLAGAKDYNEQFF.

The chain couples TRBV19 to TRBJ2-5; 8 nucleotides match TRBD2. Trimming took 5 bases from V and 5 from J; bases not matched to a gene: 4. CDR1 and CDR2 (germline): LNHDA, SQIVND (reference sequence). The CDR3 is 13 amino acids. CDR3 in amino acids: CASSGTSRETQYF. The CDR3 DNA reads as TGTGCCAGTAGTGGGACTAGTAGGGAGACCCAGTACTTC.

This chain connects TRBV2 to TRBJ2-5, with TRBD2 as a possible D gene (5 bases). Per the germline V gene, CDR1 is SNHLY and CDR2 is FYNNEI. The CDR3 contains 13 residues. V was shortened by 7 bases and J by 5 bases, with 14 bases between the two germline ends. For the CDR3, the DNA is TGTGCCAGCACCTCCGGGGTTCTGGAGACCCAGTACTTC. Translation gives CASTSGVLETQYF.

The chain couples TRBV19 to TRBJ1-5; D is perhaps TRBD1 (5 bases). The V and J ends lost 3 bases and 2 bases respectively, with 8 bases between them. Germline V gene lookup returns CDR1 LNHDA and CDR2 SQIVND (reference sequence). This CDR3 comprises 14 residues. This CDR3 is CASSMVGGNQPQHF. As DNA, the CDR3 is TGTGCCAGTAGTATGGTAGGGGGCAATCAGCCCCAGCATTTT. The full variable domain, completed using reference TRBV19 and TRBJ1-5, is DGGITQSPKYLFRKEGQNVTLSCEQNLNHDAMYWYRQDPGQGLRLIYYSQIVNDFQKGDIAEGYSVSREKKESFPLTVTSAQKNPTAFYLCASSMVGGNQPQHFGDGTRLSIL.

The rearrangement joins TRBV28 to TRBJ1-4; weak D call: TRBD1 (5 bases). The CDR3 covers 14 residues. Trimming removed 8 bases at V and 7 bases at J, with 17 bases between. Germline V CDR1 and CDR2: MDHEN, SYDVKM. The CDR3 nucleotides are TGTGCCAGCGTCTCGGGGGGGAATTTTGAAAAACTGTTTTTT. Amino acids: CASVSGGNFEKLFF.

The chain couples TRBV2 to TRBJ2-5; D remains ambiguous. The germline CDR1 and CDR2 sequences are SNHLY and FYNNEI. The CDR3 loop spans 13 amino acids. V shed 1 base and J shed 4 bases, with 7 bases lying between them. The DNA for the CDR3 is TGTGCCAGCAGTGAAGTCGGTACAGAGACCCAGTACTTC. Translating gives CASSEVGTETQYF.

CDR3 DNA sequence: TGTGCCAGCAGCTTCAGGGGTCCCGGGGAGCTGTTTTTT. Translating gives CASSFRGPGELFF. The chain links TRBV5-4 to TRBJ2-2, with TRBD1 as a possible D gene (6 bases). Germline V CDR1 and CDR2: SGHNT, YYREEE (reference sequence). CDR3 length: 13 residues. V was clipped by 2 bases and J by 6 bases, with 8 bases between them.

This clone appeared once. Written as DNA, the CDR3 is TGTGCCAGCAGCCCGGAGGGGACTACCAAATTCGAGCAGTACTTC. Amino acids: CASSPEGTTKFEQYF. This chain connects TRBV7-2 to TRBJ2-7, with 7 bases matching TRBD2. V gave up 5 bases and J gave up 6 bases; unmatched junction bases: 13. The CDR3 sequence is 15 residues long. The V gene's germline CDR1 is SGHTA and CDR2 FQGNSA. The variable domain in full, with the rest retrieved from reference TRBV7-2 and TRBJ2-7, is GAGVSQSPSNKVTEKGKDVELRCDPISGHTALYWYRQSLGQGLEFLIYFQGNSAPDKSGLPSDRFSAERTGGSVSTLTIQRTQQEDSAVYLCASSPEGTTKFEQYFGPGTRLTVT.

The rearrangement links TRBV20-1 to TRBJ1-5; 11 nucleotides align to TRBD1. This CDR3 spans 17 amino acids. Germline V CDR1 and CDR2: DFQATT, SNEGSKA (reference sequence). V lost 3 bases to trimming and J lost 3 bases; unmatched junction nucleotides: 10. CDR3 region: CSASRLGQGAFNQPQHF. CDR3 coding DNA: TGCAGTGCTAGTCGCCTTGGACAGGGGGCCTTCAATCAGCCCCAGCATTTT.

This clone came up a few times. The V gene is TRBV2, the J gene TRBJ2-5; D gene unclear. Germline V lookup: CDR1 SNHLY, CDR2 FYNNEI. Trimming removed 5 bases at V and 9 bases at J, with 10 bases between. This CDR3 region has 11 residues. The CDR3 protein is CASSYDKAQYF. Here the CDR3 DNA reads TGTGCCAGCAGTTATGACAAGGCCCAGTACTTC.

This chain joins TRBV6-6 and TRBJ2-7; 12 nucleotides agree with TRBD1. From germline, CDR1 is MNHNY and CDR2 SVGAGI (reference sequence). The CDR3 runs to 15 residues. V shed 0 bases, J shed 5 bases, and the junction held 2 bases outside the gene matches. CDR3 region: CASSYSGTGGDEQYF. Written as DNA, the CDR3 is TGTGCCAGCAGTTACTCTGGGACAGGGGGCGACGAGCAGTACTTC.

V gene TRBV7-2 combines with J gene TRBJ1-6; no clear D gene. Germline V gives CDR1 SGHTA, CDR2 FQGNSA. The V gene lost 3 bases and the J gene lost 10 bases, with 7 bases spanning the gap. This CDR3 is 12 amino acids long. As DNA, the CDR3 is TGTGCCAGCAGCTTCGGGGTCTCACCCCTCCACTTT. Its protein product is CASSFGVSPLHF.

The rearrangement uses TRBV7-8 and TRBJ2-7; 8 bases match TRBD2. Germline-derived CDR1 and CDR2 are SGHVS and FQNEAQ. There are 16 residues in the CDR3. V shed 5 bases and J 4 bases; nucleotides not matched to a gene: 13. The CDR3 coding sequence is TGTGCCAGCAGCCCTACGTTTACGCGGGAGGTTTACGAGCAGTACTTC. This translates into CASSPTFTREVYEQYF.

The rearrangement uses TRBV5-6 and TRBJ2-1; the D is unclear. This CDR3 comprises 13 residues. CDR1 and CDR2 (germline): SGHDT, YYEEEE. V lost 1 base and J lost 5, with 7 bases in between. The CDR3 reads CASSLWSNNEQFF. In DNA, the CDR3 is TGTGCCAGCAGCTTGTGGTCTAACAATGAGCAGTTCTTC. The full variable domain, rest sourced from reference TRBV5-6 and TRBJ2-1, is DAGVTQSPTHLIKTRGQQVTLRCSPKSGHDTVSWYQQALGQGPQFIFQYYEEEERQRGNFPDRFSGHQFPNYSSELNVNALLLGDSALYLCASSLWSNNEQFFGPGTRLTVL.

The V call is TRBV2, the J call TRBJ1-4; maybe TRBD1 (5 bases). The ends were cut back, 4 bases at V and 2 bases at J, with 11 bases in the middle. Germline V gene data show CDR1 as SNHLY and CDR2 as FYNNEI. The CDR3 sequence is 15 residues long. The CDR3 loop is CASSAQAGTNEKLFF. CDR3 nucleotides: TGTGCCAGCAGTGCTCAGGCAGGGACTAATGAAAAACTGTTTTTT.

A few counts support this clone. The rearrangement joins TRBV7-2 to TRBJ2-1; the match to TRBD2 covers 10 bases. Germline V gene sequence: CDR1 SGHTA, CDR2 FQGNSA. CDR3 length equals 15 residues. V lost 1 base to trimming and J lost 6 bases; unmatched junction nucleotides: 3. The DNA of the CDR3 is TGTGCCAGCAGCTTAGGGCTAGCGGGAGTCAATGAGCAGTTCTTC. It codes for CASSLGLAGVNEQFF.

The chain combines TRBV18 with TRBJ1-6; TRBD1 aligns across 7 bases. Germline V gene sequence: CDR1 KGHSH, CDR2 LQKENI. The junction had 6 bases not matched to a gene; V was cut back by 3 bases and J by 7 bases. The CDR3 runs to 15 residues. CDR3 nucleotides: TGTGCCAGCTCACCGCAGACAGGGAGGAATTCACCCCTCCACTTT. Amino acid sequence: CASSPQTGRNSPLHF.

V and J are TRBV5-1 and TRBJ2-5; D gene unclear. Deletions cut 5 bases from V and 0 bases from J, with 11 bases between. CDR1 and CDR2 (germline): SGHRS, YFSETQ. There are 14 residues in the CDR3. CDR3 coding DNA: TGCGCCAGCAGATCTTTTGGCCACCAAGAGACCCAGTACTTC. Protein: CASRSFGHQETQYF.

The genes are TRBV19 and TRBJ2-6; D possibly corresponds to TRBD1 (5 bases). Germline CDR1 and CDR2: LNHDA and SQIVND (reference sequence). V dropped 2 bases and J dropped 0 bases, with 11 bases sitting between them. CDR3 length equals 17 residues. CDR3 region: CASSIQGNPSGANVLTF. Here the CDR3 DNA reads TGTGCCAGTAGTATACAGGGAAATCCCTCTGGGGCCAACGTCCTGACTTTC.

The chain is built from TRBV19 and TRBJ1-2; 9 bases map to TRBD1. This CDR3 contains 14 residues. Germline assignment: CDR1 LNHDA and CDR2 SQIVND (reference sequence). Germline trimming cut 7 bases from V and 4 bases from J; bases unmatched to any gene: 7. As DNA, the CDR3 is TGTGCCAGTAAGGACAGGGGACCTCTCTATGGCTACACCTTC. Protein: CASKDRGPLYGYTF.

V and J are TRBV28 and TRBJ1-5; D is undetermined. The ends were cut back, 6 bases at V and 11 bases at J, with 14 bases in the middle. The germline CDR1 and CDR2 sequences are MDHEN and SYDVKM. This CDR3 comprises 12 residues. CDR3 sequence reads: CASRPPNEAQHF. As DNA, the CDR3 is TGTGCCAGCAGACCCCCCAATGAGGCCCAGCATTTT.

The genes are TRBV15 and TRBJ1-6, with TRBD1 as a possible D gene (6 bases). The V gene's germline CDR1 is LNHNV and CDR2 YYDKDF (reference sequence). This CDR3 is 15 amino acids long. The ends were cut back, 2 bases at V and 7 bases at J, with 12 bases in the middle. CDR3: CATSRTTGPNSPLHF. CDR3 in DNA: TGTGCCACCAGCAGAACTACAGGGCCAAATTCACCCCTCCACTTT.